The next 23 T cell receptor beta chains were all read from a single sample in a study of cytomegalovirus exposure and HLA in healthy donors. The data were produced by immunoSEQ multiplex PCR, yet TCRdb's version contains in-frame clones alone and is incomplete. The data contain about 79,000 clones, 80% to 95% of them singletons. What was sequenced was PBMCs. The receptors shown here come from a woman younger than 45 in good health and CMV-seronegative.

This rearrangement joins TRBV28 to TRBJ1-1; the D gene is possibly TRBD1 (5 bases). The CDR3 is made up of 13 amino acids. CDR1 is MDHEN, CDR2 SYDVKM, per germline. Trimming removed 5 bases from V and 3 bases from J, with 10 bases in between. The DNA for the CDR3 is TGTGCCAGCAGTGGGCGGGGGTACACTGAAGCTTTCTTT. This sequence encodes CASSGRGYTEAFF. The full variable domain, its missing parts supplied by reference TRBV28 and TRBJ1-1, is DVKVTQSSRYLVKRTGEKVFLECVQDMDHENMFWYRQDPGLGLRLIYFSYDVKMKEKGDIPEGYSVSREKKERFSLILESASTNQTSMYLCASSGRGYTEAFFGQGTRLTVV.

This chain connects TRBV7-8 to TRBJ2-7, with D maybe TRBD1 (6 bases). CDR3 size: 15 residues. Deletions cut 2 bases from V and 5 bases from J, with 16 bases between. CDR1 SGHVS and CDR2 FQNEAQ come from the germline V gene. CDR3 in amino acids: CASSLRDTLPNEQYF. DNA of the CDR3: TGTGCCAGCAGCTTACGGGACACCCTACCGAACGAGCAGTACTTC.

J is TRBJ2-3 and V is TRBV30, with 14 bases identical to TRBD2. Looked up from germline, CDR1 is GTSNPN and CDR2 is SVGIG (reference sequence). This CDR3 is 17 amino acids long. The ends lost 4 bases at V and 4 bases at J; junction bases unmatched: 10. In DNA, the CDR3 is TGTGCCTGGACCTTAGGGGGACTAGCGGGGGCCTCAGATACGCAGTATTTT. Amino acids: CAWTLGGLAGASDTQYF.

The V call is TRBV9, the J call TRBJ2-1; D remains unclear. The CDR3 runs 13 residues. Trimming removed 0 bases from V and 10 bases from J, with 11 bases in between. Per the germline V gene, CDR1 is SGDLS and CDR2 is YYNGEE. Here the CDR3 reads CASSVVVNAEQFF. The CDR3 region has the DNA TGTGCCAGCAGCGTAGTAGTCAATGCGGAGCAGTTCTTC.

The DNA of the CDR3 is TGTGCCAGCTCACCACTCCCAGAAAGCTATGGCTACACCTTC. Amino acids: CASSPLPESYGYTF. V is TRBV18 and J is TRBJ1-2; D uncertain. Trimming cost V 1 base and J 4 bases, with 10 bases left between them. Germline values: CDR1 KGHSH, CDR2 LQKENI. The CDR3 extends over 14 amino acids.

This clone was seen a handful of times. This sequence joins TRBV18 and TRBJ1-1; 9 bases are shared with TRBD1. CDR1 is KGHSH and CDR2 is LQKENI in the germline V gene. The CDR3 spans 14 residues. J was trimmed by 5 bases and V by 6 bases; bases with no gene match: 7. The DNA of the CDR3 is TGTGCCAGCTCTCCAGGACAGGGGAGGACTGAAGCTTTCTTT. Translating it yields CASSPGQGRTEAFF.

This rearrangement joins TRBV5-4 to TRBJ2-3, with 9 bases identical to TRBD2. Looked up from germline, CDR1 is SGHNT and CDR2 is YYREEE (reference sequence). V lost 3 bases and J lost 4; bases outside the gene matches: 6. The CDR3 extends over 15 amino acids. The CDR3 is CASSSSGGLADTQYF. Written as DNA, the CDR3 is TGTGCCAGCAGCTCGAGCGGGGGGCTGGCAGATACGCAGTATTTT.

This chain links TRBV5-1 with TRBJ2-1, with 7 bases aligning to TRBD2. The CDR3 is 16 residues long. With V trimmed by 3 bases and J by 0 bases, 6 bases remained unmatched. Looked up from germline, CDR1 is SGHRS and CDR2 is YFSETQ. The CDR3 sequence: CASSWTGGSSYNEQFF. The CDR3 bases are TGCGCCAGCAGCTGGACGGGGGGAAGCTCCTACAATGAGCAGTTCTTC.

The V gene is TRBV28, the J gene TRBJ1-2; D call uncertain. With 4 bases removed from V and 2 bases from J, the gap between germline ends came to 11 bases. This CDR3 is built from 14 residues. Germline values: CDR1 MDHEN, CDR2 SYDVKM. The CDR3 region has the DNA TGTGCCAGCAGTTCCCGGCGGCAGAACTATGGCTACACCTTC. It is translated as CASSSRRQNYGYTF.

J is TRBJ2-2 and V is TRBV7-2; 10 bases line up with TRBD2. Germline CDR1 SGHTA, CDR2 FQGNSA. The V segment lost 5 bases and the J segment 0 bases; nucleotides outside the gene matches: 6. The CDR3 consists of 17 residues. The CDR3 loop is CASSRTGLAANTGELFF. In DNA form, the CDR3 reads TGTGCCAGCAGCCGCACCGGACTAGCGGCGAACACCGGGGAGCTGTTTTTT.

This chain connects TRBV2 to TRBJ1-2; weak D call: TRBD1 (5 bases). V dropped 5 bases and J dropped 7 bases, with 11 bases sitting between them. Germline V gene sequence: CDR1 SNHLY, CDR2 FYNNEI. This CDR3 spans 12 amino acids. CDR3 in DNA: TGTGCCAGCAGTCAGGGTGTTGGTGGCTACACCTTC. Amino acid sequence: CASSQGVGGYTF.

V and J are TRBV6-5 and TRBJ1-3; 8 positions match TRBD1. The CDR3 contains 15 residues. Germline trimming cut 2 bases from V and 7 bases from J; bases unmatched to any gene: 7. CDR1 and CDR2 (germline): MNHEY, SVGAGI. CDR3 residues: CASSYMAGGANTIYF. The DNA for the CDR3 is TGTGCCAGCAGTTACATGGCAGGGGGCGCGAACACCATATATTTT.

A single count supports this clone. This chain connects TRBV28 to TRBJ1-2; perhaps TRBD1 as D (5 bases). The CDR3 spans 13 residues. V was pared by 7 bases and J by 4 bases, with 13 bases between. The germline CDR1 and CDR2 sequences are MDHEN and SYDVKM. The CDR3 loop reads CASKSGYSYGYTF. DNA for the CDR3: TGTGCCAGCAAGTCAGGGTACAGCTATGGCTACACCTTC.

The chain is built from TRBV6-5 and TRBJ1-2, with 12 bases aligning to TRBD1. From germline, CDR1 is MNHEY and CDR2 SVGAGI. The J segment lost 8 bases and the V segment lost 2 bases, leaving 9 bases of the junction unmatched. The CDR3 length is 16 residues. DNA of the CDR3: TGTGCCAGCAGTTACCTCTACCGAGGGACAGGGGGCGGCTACACCTTC. Its translation is CASSYLYRGTGGGYTF.

The chain uses TRBV19 and TRBJ1-3; a weak D match, TRBD1 (5 bases). CDR1 and CDR2 (germline): LNHDA, SQIVND (reference sequence). V was cut by 8 bases and J by 0 bases, with 17 bases left in between. The CDR3 loop spans 16 amino acids. CDR3 region: CASGPMDTSSGNTIYF. The CDR3 DNA sequence: TGTGCCAGTGGACCCATGGACACCTCCTCTGGAAACACCATATATTTT.

V gene TRBV2 combines with J gene TRBJ2-7; no clear D. Trimming took off 4 bases at V and 2 bases at J, with 12 bases between the two ends. The germline V gene encodes CDR1 SNHLY and CDR2 FYNNEI. The CDR3 extends over 14 amino acids. DNA of the CDR3: TGTGCCAGCAGTGGTGGGCACCCAACCTACGAGCAGTACTTC. Translating it yields CASSGGHPTYEQYF.

The rearrangement joins TRBV4-1 to TRBJ1-1; TRBD1 matches at 8 bases. The V gene's germline CDR1 is MGHRA and CDR2 YSYEKL. With 4 bases clipped from V and 5 bases from J, the junction kept 12 bases outside the gene matches. The CDR3 loop spans 16 amino acids. The CDR3 sequence: CASSLQGAGKRTEAFF. CDR3 nucleotide sequence: TGCGCCAGCAGCCTCCAGGGGGCAGGGAAAAGGACTGAAGCTTTCTTT.

V is TRBV19 and J is TRBJ2-3; TRBD2 matches 10 bases. Per the germline V gene, CDR1 is LNHDA and CDR2 is SQIVND (reference sequence). With 1 base clipped from V and 4 bases from J, the junction kept 2 bases outside the gene matches. This CDR3 has 15 amino acids. CDR3 DNA: TGTGCCAGTAGTATAGCTAGCGGGGGCCCAGATACGCAGTATTTT. Amino acids: CASSIASGGPDTQYF. Complete variable domain (other parts from reference TRBV19 and TRBJ2-3): DGGITQSPKYLFRKEGQNVTLSCEQNLNHDAMYWYRQDPGQGLRLIYYSQIVNDFQKGDIAEGYSVSREKKESFPLTVTSAQKNPTAFYLCASSIASGGPDTQYFGPGTRLTVL.

The V call is TRBV28, the J call TRBJ1-2; 8 nucleotides align to TRBD1. V gave up 6 bases and J gave up 8 bases; unmatched junction bases: 8. The CDR3 consists of 13 residues. Germline CDR1 is MDHEN and CDR2 is SYDVKM. The CDR3 DNA sequence: TGTGCCAGCAGCTTCGGACAGGGCCTCGGCTACACCTTC. It translates to CASSFGQGLGYTF.

Comment on this clone: Other nucleotide sequences from this sample produce the same CDR3. The chain uses TRBV9 and TRBJ1-3, with TRBD1 matching 7 bases. Germline lookup yields CDR1 SGDLS and CDR2 YYNGEE. The CDR3 contains 16 residues. V lost 0 bases, J lost 0 bases, and 3 bases stayed unmatched. The CDR3 protein is CASSVEQGFSGNTIYF. The CDR3 nucleotides are TGTGCCAGCAGCGTAGAACAGGGGTTCTCTGGAAACACCATATATTTT.

V and J are TRBV5-4 and TRBJ1-2, with D maybe TRBD1 (6 bases). This CDR3 spans 13 amino acids. In germline, CDR1 is SGHNT, CDR2 YYREEE (reference sequence). V lost 4 bases and J 8 bases, leaving 15 bases between the germline ends. The CDR3 sequence: CASSPPGVGGYTF. CDR3 DNA: TGTGCCAGCAGCCCCCCAGGGGTTGGAGGCTACACCTTC.

The chain employs TRBV5-1 and TRBJ1-1; D not resolved. V was shortened by 0 bases and J by 8 bases, with 5 bases between the two germline ends. The CDR3 length is 11 residues. Germline lookup yields CDR1 SGHRS and CDR2 YFSETQ. The DNA of the CDR3 is TGCGCCAGCAGCTTGGGCCGGGAAGCTTTCTTT. Protein sequence: CASSLGREAFF.

CDR3 residues: CASSSQGVENTGELFF. The CDR3 nucleotides are TGTGCCAGCAGCTCGCAGGGGGTGGAGAACACCGGGGAGCTGTTTTTT. The chain is built from TRBV7-3 and TRBJ2-2, with 7 bases that match TRBD1. The CDR3 has 16 residues. The germline V gene has CDR1 SGHTA and CDR2 FQGTGA. The V segment lost 4 bases and the J segment 1 base; nucleotides outside the gene matches: 6.